This passage covers 26 T cell receptor beta chains from one sample sequenced in a study of T cell responses to AZD1222 COVID-19 vaccine. The method was immunoSEQ multiplex PCR; TCRdb's version includes in-frame clones alone and lacks a portion of them. The sample lists approximately 110,000 clones, roughly 87% occurring once. The sequencing used peripheral blood, collected on day 0 of AZD1222 vaccination. These receptors were obtained from an adult in good health.

This clone has more than one count but fewer than ten. The chain recombines TRBV6-6 with TRBJ2-1; 11 bases agree with TRBD2. The germline gives CDR1 MNHNY, CDR2 SVGAGI (reference sequence). The CDR3 extends over 16 amino acids. Trimming at V came to 0 bases and at J to 7 bases, leaving 5 bases not matched to a gene. The CDR3 loop reads CASSYSELAGVNEQFF. CDR3 in DNA: TGTGCCAGCAGTTACTCGGAACTAGCGGGGGTGAATGAGCAGTTCTTC.

The DNA of the CDR3 is TGTGCCAGCAGTTTAGTCAGACAGGGGGTGAGCGAGCAGTACTTC. As protein: CASSLVRQGVSEQYF. V and J are TRBV28 and TRBJ2-7; 9 nucleotides match TRBD1. Germline loops: CDR1 MDHEN, CDR2 SYDVKM. V lost 2 bases to trimming and J lost 6 bases; unmatched junction nucleotides: 8. The CDR3 has 15 amino acids. Full variable domain (outside the CDR3, taken from reference TRBV28 and TRBJ2-7): DVKVTQSSRYLVKRTGEKVFLECVQDMDHENMFWYRQDPGLGLRLIYFSYDVKMKEKGDIPEGYSVSREKKERFSLILESASTNQTSMYLCASSLVRQGVSEQYFGPGTRLTVT.

The chain recombines TRBV18 with TRBJ2-2; 8 positions match TRBD1. The CDR3 totals 15 residues. J lost 1 base, V lost 3 bases, and 1 base had no gene match. Germline lookup yields CDR1 KGHSH and CDR2 LQKENI. As DNA, the CDR3 is TGTGCCAGCTCACCGGACAGGGTGAACACCGGGGAGCTGTTTTTT. Residues: CASSPDRVNTGELFF. Variable domain in full (rest from reference TRBV18 and TRBJ2-2): NAGVMQNPRHLVRRRGQEARLRCSPMKGHSHVYWYRQLPEEGLKFMVYLQKENIIDESGMPKERFSAEFPKEGPSILRIQQVVRGDSAAYFCASSPDRVNTGELFFGEGSRLTVL.

The V call is TRBV29-1, the J call TRBJ1-4; TRBD1 matches at 9 bases. With V trimmed by 6 bases and J by 5 bases, 7 bases remained unmatched. In germline, CDR1 is SQVTM, CDR2 ANQGSEA. The CDR3 length is 14 residues. CDR3 DNA sequence: TGCAGCGTGTTTACAGGGGGCTCCAATGAAAAACTGTTTTTT. Protein: CSVFTGGSNEKLFF. The full variable domain, rest sourced from reference TRBV29-1 and TRBJ1-4, is SAVISQKPSRDICQRGTSLTIQCQVDSQVTMMFWYRQQPGQSLTLIATANQGSEATYESGFVIDKFPISRPNLTFSTLTVSNMSPEDSSIYLCSVFTGGSNEKLFFGSGTQLSVL.

This chain connects TRBV6-4 to TRBJ2-3; tentative D call: TRBD1 (6 bases). V lost 4 bases and J lost 2, with 13 bases in between. Germline V CDR1 and CDR2: MRHNA, SNTAGT. CDR3 size: 15 residues. CDR3 region: CASSARGHYTDTQYF. Here the CDR3 DNA reads TGTGCCAGCAGTGCACGGGGACACTACACAGATACGCAGTATTTT.

This rearrangement joins TRBV19 to TRBJ2-3; no clear D. Trimming pared 4 bases from V and 5 bases from J, leaving 7 bases between. This CDR3 contains 12 residues. CDR1 is LNHDA and CDR2 is SQIVND in the germline V gene (reference sequence). The CDR3 nucleotides are TGTGCCAGTAGTAGGGCTCGAGATACGCAGTATTTT. Translated: CASSRARDTQYF. The entire variable domain, with the rest obtained from reference TRBV19 and TRBJ2-3, is as follows: DGGITQSPKYLFRKEGQNVTLSCEQNLNHDAMYWYRQDPGQGLRLIYYSQIVNDFQKGDIAEGYSVSREKKESFPLTVTSAQKNPTAFYLCASSRARDTQYFGPGTRLTVL.

The chain couples TRBV28 to TRBJ2-7, with D unclear. The germline V gene has CDR1 MDHEN and CDR2 SYDVKM. Trimming left V 5 bases short and J 3 bases short, with 8 bases between. The CDR3 consists of 12 residues. CDR3 nucleotides: TGTGCCAGCAGTCCCCGCATCTACGAGCAGTACTTC. This gives the protein CASSPRIYEQYF. Full variable domain (remainder filled in from reference TRBV28 and TRBJ2-7): DVKVTQSSRYLVKRTGEKVFLECVQDMDHENMFWYRQDPGLGLRLIYFSYDVKMKEKGDIPEGYSVSREKKERFSLILESASTNQTSMYLCASSPRIYEQYFGPGTRLTVT.

V usage is TRBV29-1 and J usage is TRBJ1-2; D possibly corresponds to TRBD1 (5 bases). The germline CDR1 and CDR2 sequences are SQVTM and ANQGSEA. Trimming cost V 0 bases and J 4 bases, with 15 bases left between them. This CDR3 spans 15 amino acids. CDR3 loop: CSVEDGTAAAYGYTF. For the CDR3, the DNA is TGCAGCGTTGAAGATGGGACGGCAGCGGCCTATGGCTACACCTTC.

The gene calls are TRBV4-1 and TRBJ2-7, with 9 bases matching TRBD1. Trimming took 4 bases from V and 6 from J; bases not matched to a gene: 10. This CDR3 region has 15 residues. Germline loops: CDR1 MGHRA, CDR2 YSYEKL. CDR3 protein: CASSRPGQGTGEQYF. In DNA form, the CDR3 reads TGCGCCAGCAGCCGTCCGGGACAGGGAACTGGCGAGCAGTACTTC.

The rearrangement uses TRBV19 and TRBJ1-5; D is ambiguous. Germline assignment: CDR1 LNHDA and CDR2 SQIVND (reference sequence). The CDR3 is 16 residues long. V lost 3 bases and J 3 bases, leaving 15 bases between the germline ends. This CDR3 is CASSMQTGLINQPQHF. DNA for the CDR3: TGTGCCAGTAGTATGCAGACCGGTCTGATCAATCAGCCCCAGCATTTT.

The genes are TRBV7-8 and TRBJ2-1; tentative D call: TRBD1 (7 bases). CDR1 and CDR2 (germline): SGHVS, FQNEAQ. V shed 9 bases and J shed 7 bases, with 16 bases lying between them. The CDR3 has 13 amino acids. In DNA, the CDR3 is TGTGCCAGTCAGGGGGGCGCTGTTAATGAGCAGTTCTTC. Protein: CASQGGAVNEQFF.

The J gene is TRBJ2-7, the V gene TRBV7-9, with TRBD2 matching over 7 bases. After removal of 5 bases from V and 2 bases from J, the junction contained 9 bases not matched to a gene. Per the germline V gene, CDR1 is SEHNR and CDR2 is FQNEAQ (reference sequence). CDR3 length: 15 residues. The CDR3 loop is CASSPPQRGPYEQYF. The CDR3 DNA is TGTGCCAGCAGCCCCCCCCAGCGGGGCCCCTACGAGCAGTACTTC.

V usage is TRBV5-1 and J usage is TRBJ1-2; TRBD1 matches 8 bases. Per germline, CDR1 SGHRS and CDR2 YFSETQ. The CDR3 consists of 15 residues. V gave up 4 bases and J gave up 4 bases; unmatched junction bases: 9. The CDR3 sequence: CASSLTGGGVYGYTF. Here the CDR3 DNA reads TGCGCCAGCAGCCTCACAGGGGGTGGAGTCTATGGCTACACCTTC.

The genes are TRBV12-3 or TRBV12-4 and TRBJ2-3; D not certain. Trimming left V 3 bases short and J 4 bases short, with 2 bases between. This CDR3 is 11 amino acids long. The CDR3 DNA sequence: TGTGCCAGCAGTTTTTCAGATACGCAGTATTTT. Translation gives CASSFSDTQYF.

This clone was recorded once. The V gene is TRBV5-1, the J gene TRBJ2-7; D gene uncertain. Germline CDR1 and CDR2: SGHRS and YFSETQ. Trimming took 2 bases from V and 2 from J, leaving 17 bases between them. The CDR3 sequence is 16 residues long. As DNA, the CDR3 is TGCGCCAGCAGCTTTTTCCCCTTACATAGCCCCTACGAGCAGTACTTC. Amino acids: CASSFFPLHSPYEQYF. The full variable domain, completed using reference TRBV5-1 and TRBJ2-7, is KAGVTQTPRYLIKTRGQQVTLSCSPISGHRSVSWYQQTPGQGLQFLFEYFSETQRNKGNFPGRFSGRQFSNSRSEMNVSTLELGDSALYLCASSFFPLHSPYEQYFGPGTRLTVT.

V usage is TRBV11-3 and J usage is TRBJ2-5; 7 bases map to TRBD1. CDR3 length: 19 amino acids. Trimming took 4 bases from V and 2 from J; bases not matched to a gene: 19. CDR1 is SGHNT and CDR2 is YENEEA in the germline V gene. DNA of the CDR3: TGTGCCAGCAGCTCGGGATCGGACAGGCCGGGGCTCAGACAAGAGACCCAGTACTTC. This codes for CASSSGSDRPGLRQETQYF. Complete variable domain (other parts from reference TRBV11-3 and TRBJ2-5): EAGVVQSPRYKIIEKKQPVAFWCNPISGHNTLYWYLQNLGQGPELLIRYENEEAVDDSQLPKDRFSAERLKGVDSTLKIQPAELGDSAVYLCASSSGSDRPGLRQETQYFGPGTRLLVL.

V usage is TRBV15 and J usage is TRBJ1-2; the D is unclear. CDR3 length equals 13 residues. Germline V gene sequence: CDR1 LNHNV, CDR2 YYDKDF (reference sequence). V lost 5 bases to trimming and J lost 8 bases, with 15 bases between them. The CDR3 DNA reads TGTGCCACCAGCGGCCAAGGGTTGAACGGCTACACCTTC. Its translation: CATSGQGLNGYTF.

The rearrangement uses TRBV5-8 and TRBJ1-3; 8 bases match TRBD1. This CDR3 comprises 15 residues. The germline gives CDR1 SGHTS, CDR2 YDEGEE. V shed 4 bases and J 0 bases; nucleotides not matched to a gene: 3. The DNA for the CDR3 is TGTGCCAGCAGCCGGACAGGGAGCTCTGGAAACACCATATATTTT. Translation: CASSRTGSSGNTIYF.

This sequence joins TRBV30 and TRBJ1-5; 7 positions agree with TRBD1. Trimming at V came to 7 bases and at J to 3 bases, leaving 6 bases not matched to a gene. CDR3 length: 13 residues. Germline values: CDR1 GTSNPN, CDR2 SVGIG (reference sequence). The CDR3 protein is CASRTGNNQPQHF. The CDR3 nucleotides are TGTGCCTCACGGACAGGAAACAATCAGCCCCAGCATTTT.

The rearrangement links TRBV19 to TRBJ2-2, with 7 bases that match TRBD1. This CDR3 region has 18 residues. In germline, CDR1 is LNHDA, CDR2 SQIVND (reference sequence). V shed 8 bases, J shed 3 bases, and the junction held 18 bases outside the gene matches. In DNA, the CDR3 is TGTGCCAGTCGCCTAAACCCCGGACAGGCGTTTTACACCGGGGAGCTGTTTTTT. It codes for CASRLNPGQAFYTGELFF.

V gene TRBV11-3 combines with J gene TRBJ1-1; D possibly corresponds to TRBD1 (5 bases). The CDR3 totals 13 residues. Germline CDR1 is SGHNT and CDR2 is YENEEA. V shed 3 bases and J shed 1 base, with 6 bases lying between them. The CDR3 region has the DNA TGTGCCAGCAGCTTCGGGGGGAACACTGAAGCTTTCTTT. Translated, it gives CASSFGGNTEAFF.

This sequence joins TRBV4-1 and TRBJ1-6, with TRBD1 as a possible D gene (5 bases). Germline CDR1 MGHRA, CDR2 YSYEKL. V dropped 1 base and J dropped 0 bases, with 7 bases sitting between them. The CDR3 length is 16 residues. Here the CDR3 reads CASSQATASYNSPLHF. The CDR3 DNA follows: TGCGCCAGCAGCCAAGCGACAGCCTCCTATAATTCACCCCTCCACTTT.

The chain joins TRBV12-3 or TRBV12-4 to TRBJ1-5, with D unclear. The CDR3 runs to 13 residues. Trimming shortened V by 8 bases and J by 6 bases, and 14 bases separated the two germline ends. CDR3 region: CASRGAAGQPQHF. CDR3 bases: TGTGCCAGCCGCGGTGCGGCGGGTCAGCCCCAGCATTTT.

The chain combines TRBV30 with TRBJ2-5; D remains unclear. CDR1 and CDR2 (germline): GTSNPN, SVGIG (reference sequence). The CDR3 contains 13 residues. With 0 bases removed from V and 4 bases from J, the gap between germline ends came to 9 bases. The CDR3 here is CAWSVRLGETQYF. The CDR3 DNA is TGTGCCTGGAGTGTACGTCTGGGAGAGACCCAGTACTTC.

The chain joins TRBV6-6 to TRBJ1-5; D is undetermined. The V gene lost 4 bases and the J gene lost 1 base, with 14 bases spanning the gap. This CDR3 comprises 16 residues. Germline assignment: CDR1 MNHNY and CDR2 SVGAGI (reference sequence). CDR3: CASSSHDMGSNQPQHF. DNA for the CDR3: TGTGCCAGCAGTTCACATGACATGGGGAGCAATCAGCCCCAGCATTTT.

The chain carries TRBV7-2 and TRBJ1-1; the match to TRBD1 covers 8 bases. J lost 4 bases, V lost 6 bases, and 7 bases had no gene match. Germline CDR1 and CDR2: SGHTA and FQGNSA. CDR3 length equals 14 residues. The CDR3 DNA follows: TGTGCCAGCAGTCTTTCTACAGGGGGCACTGAAGCTTTCTTT. Translating it yields CASSLSTGGTEAFF.